What follows is one TCR beta chain and its context. Its antigen remains unidentified. The sample comes from a study of cytomegalovirus exposure and HLA in healthy donors (dated 2017 in TCRdb). For context, the study as a whole: An earlier analysis of several hundred of the donors reported about 290 Gb of sequence data and about 100 million unique TCR beta sequences from roughly 180 million T cells. In a later analysis, previously published TCR beta repertoires from about 670 donors were re-analyzed and high-resolution HLA genotyping was added so that TCR occurrence patterns could be studied. Besides the first cohort of around 700 subjects, a separate validation cohort made up of over a hundred different subjects was used. Using immunosequencing, the study profiled T cell repertoires from some 670 subjects and related those repertoires to cytomegalovirus serostatus. Typing coverage differed by locus: A, B, C, DRB1 and DQB1 were typed in roughly 629-630 donors, DQA1 in 522, DPA1 in 600 to 610, and DPB1 in around 490. In a later genetic analysis, genome-wide SNP genotypes for 398 of the 666 donors were used, and that subset was treated as a discovery cohort. Both class I and class II loci were covered by HLA typing, at four-digit resolution. Every discovery cohort repertoire had been produced on one sequencing platform. To predict cytomegalovirus infection status, the study brought together high-throughput TCR immunosequencing, statistical association of individual TCRs with disease status, and machine learning. Roughly five DR-DQ haplotypes were treated as single units for association and clustering because of strong linkage in the cohort. To decide whether each TCR beta V gene segment behaved as functional or pseudogenic, an earlier analysis of 587 of the donors relied on high-throughput TCR beta sequencing. The study aimed to test whether signatures of past pathogen exposure could be identified by cataloging public T cell receptors. Rather than drawing on any new phenotypic data, the later analysis identified candidate immune exposures from TCR beta sequences and the way those sequences occurred across donors. Donor age, sex, ethnicity and CMV serostatus were collected together with the repertoire data. An early release that covered about 600 HLA-typed donors contained approximately 300 gigabases of sequencing data and approximately 85 million unique TCR sequences. Of the 300 to 500 genotyped donors, 65% to 90% were placed in the genetic ancestry cluster associated with self-reported Caucasian donors. Across some 400 genotyped donors of the cohort, an average of roughly 250,000 unique TCR beta nucleotide sequences per donor were sequenced, and approximately 17% of those sequences were non-productive. Broad study findings and their caveats: In a later analysis, HLA-associated TCR beta chains showed more clonal expansion and lower generation probabilities than non-associated chains that were equally common. Because the 87-base-pair reads could not distinguish some IMGT-functional V segments, including TRBV6-2 and TRBV6-3, those segments were excluded. Across donors, most TCR sequences were observed very rarely, whereas some public TCRs were present in many individuals. In the study, 164 TCR beta chains were listed as associated with cytomegalovirus. Sequencing depth was assumed to be roughly uniform across donors in the presence/absence analyses, though that assumption may not hold. The classifier was reported to diagnose cytomegalovirus status with high specificity and sensitivity in both the original cohort and the validation cohort. Assigning TCR associations to individual alleles was difficult when HLA alleles, especially DR and DQ, strongly co-occurred. This cohort had only TCR beta chains sequenced, and the lack of alpha or paired-chain data limited which features could be detected. The authors suggested that the approach could potentially be extended to other disease states and immunological phenotypes. Because HLA typing was missing for some donors at each locus, association tests included only the typed subset. Because counts were too low, about 15 rarely observed V segments, including chromosome 9 orphons, were left out of the earlier analysis of some 600 of the donors. In a later genetic analysis, fewer N-insertions in productive TCRs were reported among donors in an Asian-associated ancestry cluster than the 666-donor mean. In a later analysis, some 17,000 TCR beta sequences were associated with specific HLA alleles at a false discovery rate of 0.05. CMV serostatus was the only immune exposure information available for the cohort. In vitro tests confirmed that a few of the cytomegalovirus-associated TCR beta chains recognize cytomegalovirus antigens. Most CMV-associated TCR beta chains appeared to be HLA-restricted in a later analysis, and the HLA associations seemed to be driven largely by CMV exposure. A later analysis reported that several top co-occurrence clusters appeared linked to parvovirus B19, influenza, CMV and Epstein-Barr virus. A further reported finding was that TCR beta sequences accurately predicted the HLA-A and HLA-B alleles for most subjects in the first cohort. Correlated functional status among segregating V segments might be attributable to linkage disequilibrium, but an unknown experimental factor could not be ruled out. An association between a missense DCLRE1C variant and V-gene and J-gene trimming of TCR beta chains was found in a later genetic analysis and replicated in an independent cohort. A group of highly shared sequence variants was considered likely to be a technical artifact of the sequencing pipeline. In an earlier analysis of about 600 of the donors, most TCR beta V segments appeared in productive rearrangements about 87% or about 30% of the time, broadly matching IMGT annotations. According to a later analysis, TCR association rates differed among HLA loci, with DRB1 alleles showing the most associated TCRs and HLA-C alleles showing the fewest.

Measured from the cysteine to the phenylalanine, the CDR3 is 14 residues long. Just the 42-base CDR3 DNA is kept, in frame starting at base 1. For CDR1 and CDR2, the germline V gene (reference sequence) lists SGHNT and YYREEE. Here V drops 2 bases and J drops 5 bases, and the junction holds 7 bases not matched to any gene. The cohort was made up of 650 to 700 healthy bone marrow donors. At the time of sampling, all cohort members were nominally healthy, though unrecorded immune exposures were likely present. The donor tested CMV seronegative and was one of the 352 seronegative cohort members. A peripheral blood sample was collected from each donor, and TCR beta sequencing was performed on peripheral blood mononuclear cells. Genomic DNA extraction from the blood cell samples was performed with the Qiagen DNeasy Blood Extraction Kit. The receptor library was made with the immunoSEQ multiplex PCR assay. For the multiplex PCR, a mixture combining 60 forward primers for TCR Vbeta segments and 13 reverse primers for TCR Jbeta segments was used. The CDR3 region of rearranged TCR beta genes was amplified from genomic DNA by a multiplex PCR assay. On the Illumina HiSeq System, the amplified TCR beta libraries were sequenced as 87-base-pair reads. For the original study's pipeline: In a later analysis, tens of millions of unique TCR beta chains were counted across the 650 to 700 repertoires, and roughly 11 million of these chains were shared by at least two donors. A nearest-neighbor algorithm error-corrected the raw reads and collapsed the reads into unique sequences, merging closely related sequences to remove PCR and sequencing errors. To assign V, D and J gene segments, CDR3 sequences were aligned to IMGT reference sequences. For a sequence to be retained, a match of at least six nucleotides to both a V gene segment and a J gene segment was required. Rearrangements were classified as productive when the CDR3 lacked stop codons and remained in frame with V and J, and all other rearrangements were classified as non-productive. Following IMGT convention, CDR3 was defined as the stretch from the second conserved V-encoded cysteine up to the conserved J-encoded phenylalanine. The earlier analysis of 550 to 650 of the donors excluded any sequence lacking an unambiguous match to a single V gene segment. An earlier analysis of several hundred of the donors classified V segments as functional when productive rearrangements were above 56.7% and as segregating when the standard deviation between donors was above 5%. A statistical classification framework was developed to diagnose cytomegalovirus status using the catalog of TCR beta chain sequences. V and J gene assignment, in a later analysis, came from comparing TCR nucleotide sequences with IMGT/GENE-DB human TR gene sequences. A later analysis assigned CDR3 sequences and most-parsimonious VDJ recombination scenarios with the TCRdist pipeline. A later analysis defined each TCR beta chain by its CDR3 amino acid sequence plus V-gene family, and excluded reads lacking a unique V-gene family. In a later analysis, 450 to 600 highly shared, low-generation-probability nucleotide sequences were removed to address suspected cross-contamination and a sequencing artifact. For each public chain, a later analysis derived a clonal expansion index from normalized ranks of inferred template counts within each repertoire. In a later analysis, generation probabilities were computed using a VDJ recombination model fitted to out-of-frame rearrangements, and the results were checked against IGoR. A later analysis scored TCR-TCR, TCR-HLA and TCR-CMV co-occurrence with hypergeometric tests, applying a repertoire-size bias correction to TCR pairs. In a later analysis, false discovery rates were estimated by permuting HLA or CMV assignments 20 times. A later analysis grouped co-occurring TCRs with DBSCAN, adding TCRdist sequence similarity when clustering within HLA-allele-positive subsets. For co-occurrence clustering, repertoires with fewer than 30,000 or more than 120,000 public chains were excluded, along with about five repertoires with anomalous nucleotide sharing. In TCRdb, the immuneACCESS table is reduced to in-frame sequences with V and J assigned. These tables do not hold every clone; where another copy was compared, an unresolved V gene accounts for under half, and the others remain unexplained. D and trimming come from the DNA, and the V and J calls and clone size come from that table. The data table for this sample lists tens of thousands of clones. The biggest ten clones account for approximately 2.1% of the sample.

The specimen sequenced was PBMCs. The chain is made from TRBV5-4 and TRBJ2-7, and 7 junction bases match TRBD2. The clonotype comes from a female donor in good health and CMV-seronegative. The nucleotides read TGTGCCAGCAGCTTCGGGGGGAGGGCCCACGAGCAGTACTTC. Translated, it reads CASSFGGRAHEQYF.